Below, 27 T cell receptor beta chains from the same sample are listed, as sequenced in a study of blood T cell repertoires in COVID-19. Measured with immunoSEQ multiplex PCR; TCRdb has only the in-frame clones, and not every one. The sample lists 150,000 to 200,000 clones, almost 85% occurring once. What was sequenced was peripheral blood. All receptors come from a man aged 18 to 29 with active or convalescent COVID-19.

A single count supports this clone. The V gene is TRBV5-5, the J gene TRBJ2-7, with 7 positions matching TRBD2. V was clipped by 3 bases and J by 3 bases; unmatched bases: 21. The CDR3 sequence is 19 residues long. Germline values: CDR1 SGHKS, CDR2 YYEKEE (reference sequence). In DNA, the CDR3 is TGTGCCAGCAGCTCTCACGCGCCCTATGGGCGGGAGTCCTTCTACGAGCAGTACTTC. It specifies CASSSHAPYGRESFYEQYF.

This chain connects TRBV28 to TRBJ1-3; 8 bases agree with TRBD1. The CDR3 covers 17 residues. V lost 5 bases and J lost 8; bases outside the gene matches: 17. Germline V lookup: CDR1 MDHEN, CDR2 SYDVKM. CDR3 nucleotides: TGTGCCAGCAGTCCAACTGGGGACAGGAGGGGCGCAGACACCATATATTTT. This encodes CASSPTGDRRGADTIYF.

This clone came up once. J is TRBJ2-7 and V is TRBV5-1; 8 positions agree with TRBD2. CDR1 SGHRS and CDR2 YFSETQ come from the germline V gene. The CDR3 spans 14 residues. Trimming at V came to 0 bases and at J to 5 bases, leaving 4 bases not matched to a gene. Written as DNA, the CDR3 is TGCGCCAGCAGCTTGGACAGCGGGAGTAACGAGCAGTACTTC. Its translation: CASSLDSGSNEQYF. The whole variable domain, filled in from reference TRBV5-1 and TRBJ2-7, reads KAGVTQTPRYLIKTRGQQVTLSCSPISGHRSVSWYQQTPGQGLQFLFEYFSETQRNKGNFPGRFSGRQFSNSRSEMNVSTLELGDSALYLCASSLDSGSNEQYFGPGTRLTVT.

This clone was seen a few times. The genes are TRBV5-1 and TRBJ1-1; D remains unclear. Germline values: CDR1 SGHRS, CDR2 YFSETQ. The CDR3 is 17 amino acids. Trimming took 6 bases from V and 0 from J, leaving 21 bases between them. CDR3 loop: CASKSYEGEGVNTEAFF. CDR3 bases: TGCGCCAGCAAGTCCTACGAGGGTGAAGGCGTGAACACTGAAGCTTTCTTT.

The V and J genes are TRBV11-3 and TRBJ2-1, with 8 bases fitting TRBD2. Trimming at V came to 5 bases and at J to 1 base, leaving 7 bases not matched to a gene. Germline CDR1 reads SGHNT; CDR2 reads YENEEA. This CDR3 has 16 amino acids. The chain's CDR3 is CASSNVLADSYNEQFF. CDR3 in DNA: TGTGCCAGCAGCAACGTACTAGCGGATTCCTACAATGAGCAGTTCTTC.

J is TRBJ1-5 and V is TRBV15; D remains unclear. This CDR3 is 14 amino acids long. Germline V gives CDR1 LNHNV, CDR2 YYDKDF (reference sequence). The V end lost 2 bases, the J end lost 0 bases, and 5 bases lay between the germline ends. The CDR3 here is CATSRPYSNQPQHF. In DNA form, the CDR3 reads TGTGCCACCAGCAGACCTTATAGCAATCAGCCCCAGCATTTT.

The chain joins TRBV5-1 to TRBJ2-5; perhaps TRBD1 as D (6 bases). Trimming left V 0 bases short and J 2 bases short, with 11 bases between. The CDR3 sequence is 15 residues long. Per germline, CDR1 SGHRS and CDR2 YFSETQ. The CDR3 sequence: CASSLGTGRQETQYF. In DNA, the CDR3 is TGCGCCAGCAGCTTGGGAACAGGGCGGCAAGAGACCCAGTACTTC.

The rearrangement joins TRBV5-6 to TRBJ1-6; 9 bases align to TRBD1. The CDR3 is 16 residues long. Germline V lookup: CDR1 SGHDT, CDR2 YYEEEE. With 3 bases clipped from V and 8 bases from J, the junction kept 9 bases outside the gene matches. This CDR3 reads CASSSGTGLKDSPLHF. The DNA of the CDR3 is TGTGCCAGCAGCTCCGGGACAGGGCTAAAGGATTCACCCCTCCACTTT.

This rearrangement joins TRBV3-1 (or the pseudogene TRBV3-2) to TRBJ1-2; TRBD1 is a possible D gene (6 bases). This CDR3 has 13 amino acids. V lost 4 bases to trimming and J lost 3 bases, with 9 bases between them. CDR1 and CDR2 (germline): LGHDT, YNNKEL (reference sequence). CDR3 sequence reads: CASSLGGHYGYTF. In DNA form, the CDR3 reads TGTGCCAGCAGCCTAGGGGGACACTATGGCTACACCTTC.

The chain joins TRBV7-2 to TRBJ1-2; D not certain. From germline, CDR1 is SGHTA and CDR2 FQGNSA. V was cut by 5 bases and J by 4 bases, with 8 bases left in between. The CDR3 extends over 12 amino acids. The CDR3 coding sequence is TGTGCCAGCAGCCTCCGTTTCTATGGCTACACCTTC. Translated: CASSLRFYGYTF.

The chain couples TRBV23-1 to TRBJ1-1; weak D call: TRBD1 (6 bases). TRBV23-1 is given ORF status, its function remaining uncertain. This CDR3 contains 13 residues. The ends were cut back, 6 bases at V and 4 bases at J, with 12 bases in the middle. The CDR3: CASSRDTFTEAFF. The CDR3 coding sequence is TGCGCCAGCAGCCGGGACACCTTCACTGAAGCTTTCTTT.

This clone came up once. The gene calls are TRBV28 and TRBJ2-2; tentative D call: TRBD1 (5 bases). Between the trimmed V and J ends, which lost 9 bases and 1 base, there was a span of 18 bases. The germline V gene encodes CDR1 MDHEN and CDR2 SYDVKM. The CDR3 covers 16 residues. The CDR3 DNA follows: TGTGCCAGTATCCACCAGGGTCTAGAGAACACCGGGGAGCTGTTTTTT. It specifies CASIHQGLENTGELFF.

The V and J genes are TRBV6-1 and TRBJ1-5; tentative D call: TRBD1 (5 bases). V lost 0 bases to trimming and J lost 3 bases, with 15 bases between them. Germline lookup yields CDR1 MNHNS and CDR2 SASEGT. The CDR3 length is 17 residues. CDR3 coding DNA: TGTGCCAGCAGTGAAGCGGGAGGAAGAGGGGTCAATCAGCCCCAGCATTTT. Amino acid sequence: CASSEAGGRGVNQPQHF.

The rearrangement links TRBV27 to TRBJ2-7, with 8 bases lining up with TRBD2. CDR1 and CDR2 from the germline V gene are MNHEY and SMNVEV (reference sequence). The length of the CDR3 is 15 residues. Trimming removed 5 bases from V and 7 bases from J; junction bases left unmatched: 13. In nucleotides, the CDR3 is TGTGCCAGCAGTGTAACGGCACTAGCGGTGACGGAGCAGTACTTC. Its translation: CASSVTALAVTEQYF.

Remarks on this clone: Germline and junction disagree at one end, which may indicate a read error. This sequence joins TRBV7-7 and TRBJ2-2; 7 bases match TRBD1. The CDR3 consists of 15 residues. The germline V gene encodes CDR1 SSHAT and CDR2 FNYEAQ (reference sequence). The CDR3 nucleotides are TGTGCTAGCAGCCTGACAGGGCGAGACACCGGGGAGCTGTTTTTT. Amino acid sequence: CASSLTGRDTGELFF.

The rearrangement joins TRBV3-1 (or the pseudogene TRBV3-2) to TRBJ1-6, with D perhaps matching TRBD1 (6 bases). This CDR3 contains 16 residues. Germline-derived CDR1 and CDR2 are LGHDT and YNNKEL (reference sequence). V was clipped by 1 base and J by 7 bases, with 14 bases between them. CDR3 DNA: TGTGCCAGCAGCCAAGGAACAGGGTGGAGGAATTCACCCCTCCACTTT. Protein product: CASSQGTGWRNSPLHF.

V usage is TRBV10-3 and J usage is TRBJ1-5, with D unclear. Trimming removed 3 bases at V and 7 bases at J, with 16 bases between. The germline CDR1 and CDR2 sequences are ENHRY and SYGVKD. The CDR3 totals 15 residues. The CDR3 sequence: CAISDDELSRQPQHF. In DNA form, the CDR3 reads TGTGCCATCAGTGACGATGAACTTTCGCGGCAGCCCCAGCATTTT.

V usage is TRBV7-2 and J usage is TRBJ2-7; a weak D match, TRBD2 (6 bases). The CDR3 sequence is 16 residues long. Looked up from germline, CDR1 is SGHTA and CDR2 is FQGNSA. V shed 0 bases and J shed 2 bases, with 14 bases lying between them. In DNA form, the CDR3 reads TGTGCCAGCAGCTTAGCCGCGGGGACGGCCCCCTACGAGCAGTACTTC. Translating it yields CASSLAAGTAPYEQYF. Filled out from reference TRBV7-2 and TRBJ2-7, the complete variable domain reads GAGVSQSPSNKVTEKGKDVELRCDPISGHTALYWYRQSLGQGLEFLIYFQGNSAPDKSGLPSDRFSAERTGGSVSTLTIQRTQQEDSAVYLCASSLAAGTAPYEQYFGPGTRLTVT.

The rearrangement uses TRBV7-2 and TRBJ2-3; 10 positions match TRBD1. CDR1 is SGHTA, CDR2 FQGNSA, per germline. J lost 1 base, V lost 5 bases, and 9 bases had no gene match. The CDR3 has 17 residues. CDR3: CASSARQGARGTDTQYF. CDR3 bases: TGTGCCAGCAGCGCACGACAGGGGGCAAGAGGCACAGATACGCAGTATTTT.

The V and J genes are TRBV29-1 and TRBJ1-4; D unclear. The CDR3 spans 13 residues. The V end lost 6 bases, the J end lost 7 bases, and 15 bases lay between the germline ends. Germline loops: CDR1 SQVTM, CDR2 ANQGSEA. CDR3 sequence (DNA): TGCAGCGTGCAAGCTAGGTTTGGTGAAAAACTGTTTTTT. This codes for CSVQARFGEKLFF.

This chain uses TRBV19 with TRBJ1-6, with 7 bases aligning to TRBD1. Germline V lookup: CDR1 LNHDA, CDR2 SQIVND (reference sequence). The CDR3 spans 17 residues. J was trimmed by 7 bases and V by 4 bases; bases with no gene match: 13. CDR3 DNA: TGTGCCAGTAGTACAGGGGGTTCGACAGTATCCAATTCACCCCTCCACTTT. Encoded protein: CASSTGGSTVSNSPLHF.

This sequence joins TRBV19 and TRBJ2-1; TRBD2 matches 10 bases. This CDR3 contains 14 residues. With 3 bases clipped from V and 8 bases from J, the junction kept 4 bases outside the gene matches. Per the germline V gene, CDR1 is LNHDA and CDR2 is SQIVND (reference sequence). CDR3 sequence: CASSILAGADEQFF. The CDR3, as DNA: TGTGCCAGTAGTATCCTAGCGGGAGCGGATGAGCAGTTCTTC.

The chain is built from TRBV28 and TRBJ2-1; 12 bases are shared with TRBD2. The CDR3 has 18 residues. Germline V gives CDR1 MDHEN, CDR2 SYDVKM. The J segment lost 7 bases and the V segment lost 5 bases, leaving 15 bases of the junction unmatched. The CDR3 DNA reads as TGTGCCAGCAGTGCCAGGGGCCTGGGACTAGCGGGCGCGAATGAGCAGTTCTTC. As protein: CASSARGLGLAGANEQFF.

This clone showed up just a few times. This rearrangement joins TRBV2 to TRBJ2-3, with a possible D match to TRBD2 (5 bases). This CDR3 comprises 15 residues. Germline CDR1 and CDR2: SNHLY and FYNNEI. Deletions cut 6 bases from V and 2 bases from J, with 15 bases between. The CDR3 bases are TGTGCCAGCAGCGGGGTCCAGACCGCCACAGATACGCAGTATTTT. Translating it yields CASSGVQTATDTQYF.

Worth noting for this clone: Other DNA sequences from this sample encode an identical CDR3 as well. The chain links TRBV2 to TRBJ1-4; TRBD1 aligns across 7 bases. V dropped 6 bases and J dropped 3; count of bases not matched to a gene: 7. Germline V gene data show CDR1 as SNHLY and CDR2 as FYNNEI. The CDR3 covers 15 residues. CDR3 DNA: TGTGCCAGCAGAAGACAGGGAACCCCTAATGAAAAACTGTTTTTT. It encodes CASRRQGTPNEKLFF.

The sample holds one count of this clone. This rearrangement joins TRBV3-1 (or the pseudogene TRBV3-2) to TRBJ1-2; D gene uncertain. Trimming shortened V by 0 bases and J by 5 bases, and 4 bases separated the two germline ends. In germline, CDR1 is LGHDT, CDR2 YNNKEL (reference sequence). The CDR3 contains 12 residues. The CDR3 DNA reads TGTGCCAGCAGCCAAGACCCGTATGGCTACACCTTC. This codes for CASSQDPYGYTF.

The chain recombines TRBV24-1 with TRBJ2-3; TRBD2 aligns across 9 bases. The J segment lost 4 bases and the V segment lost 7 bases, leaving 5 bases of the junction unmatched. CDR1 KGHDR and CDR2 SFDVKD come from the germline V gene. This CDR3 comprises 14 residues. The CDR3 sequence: CATRAGGPSDTQYF. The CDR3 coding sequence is TGTGCCACCAGGGCGGGAGGGCCTTCAGATACGCAGTATTTT.